A selection of T cell receptor beta chains follows, all from one sample in a study of blood T cell repertoires in COVID-19. Method: immunoSEQ multiplex PCR; TCRdb's copy keeps in-frame clones and lacks some. The sample contains over 200,000 clones, roughly 87% of which appear only once. The sequenced sample consisted of peripheral blood. The receptors derive from a middle-aged man with active or convalescent COVID-19. Both conserved end residues are part of each CDR3.

TRBJ1-4	TRBV19	CASTPRDRGIRNEKLFF
TRBJ2-7	TRBV27	CASSPTDRSGEQYF
TRBJ2-2	TRBV18	CASSPGGNTGELFF
TRBJ2-1	TRBV6-2/TRBV6-3	CASSYWISTLAGGPSEQFF
TRBJ2-1	TRBV28	CASSFKPGRAWEGQFF
TRBJ2-7	TRBV7-6	CASSLQGAYEQYF
TRBJ2-1	TRBV19	CASVWEGGNEQFF
TRBJ2-1	TRBV7-9	CASSLQSGRTYNEQFF
TRBJ1-3	TRBV28	CASNLSGNTIYF
TRBJ1-5	TRBV5-1	CASSPGTNSNQPQHF
TRBJ2-2	TRBV9	CASSPRGGTGGTGELFF
TRBJ1-6	TRBV19	CASSGLQGAAYNSPLHF
TRBJ1-5	TRBV19	CASSTRQGNQPQHF
TRBJ2-2	TRBV5-1	CASSFGDRLNTGELFF
TRBJ1-1	TRBV6-5	CASSYSRGGNTEAFF
TRBJ1-1	TRBV7-9	CASFSGSTEAFF
TRBJ1-1	TRBV7-8	CASSLSGTAVGTEAFF
TRBJ1-2	TRBV19	CASSLRDRGPYGYTF
TRBJ2-3	TRBV3-1/TRBV3-2	CASSQAQRVDTQYF
TRBJ1-5	TRBV9	CASSPGTGGPGQPQHF
TRBJ1-2	TRBV5-1	CASSFGTGGAYGYTF
TRBJ1-1	TRBV6-5	CASSYEGGSEAFF
TRBJ2-7	TRBV27	CASSPTKREDYEQYF
TRBJ1-4	TRBV19	CASAARHSATNEKLFF
TRBJ1-2	TRBV29-1	CSVEDEDRRRFYGYTF
TRBJ2-2	TRBV5-1	CASRVQGAANTGELFF
TRBJ1-2	TRBV5-1	CASRRQGNDGYTF